Presented here are 25 T cell receptor beta chains from one specimen sequenced in a study of neurological immune-mediated disorders. From the 5' RACE reads, TCRdb called clonotypes with MiXCR, one entry per CDR3 protein. Seen here are some 87,000 distinct CDR3 sequences, nearly 6% observed once, and the top ten hold 7.9%. Time point of the sample: longitudinal time-point 2. The source material was PBMCs. The source is a woman aged 55-75 years with multiple sclerosis.

This clonotype was counted at least ten times. The chain uses TRBV5-1 and TRBJ2-5, with D possibly TRBD2 on 6 matching bases. CDR1 is SGHRS, CDR2 YFSETQ, per germline. The V gene lost 5 bases and the J gene lost 4 bases, with 15 bases spanning the gap. There are 14 residues in the CDR3. The CDR3 nucleotides are TGCGCCAGCAGGCCCTTTGGGGGGATAGAGACCCAGTACTTC. As protein: CASRPFGGIETQYF.

This clonotype was counted ten times or more. This rearrangement joins TRBV7-2 to TRBJ1-1, with D unclear. This CDR3 has 12 residues. The V gene lost 8 bases and the J gene lost 6 bases, with 13 bases spanning the gap. CDR1 is SGHTA and CDR2 is FQGNSA in the germline V gene. The chain's CDR3 is CASVGHAPEAFF. The CDR3 nucleotides are TGTGCCAGCGTAGGGCACGCTCCTGAAGCTTTCTTT.

This clonotype was seen at least ten times. The genes are TRBV20-1 and TRBJ2-7, with TRBD1 matching over 8 bases. This CDR3 comprises 16 residues. Germline trimming cut 0 bases from V and 0 bases from J; bases unmatched to any gene: 7. Germline CDR1 DFQATT, CDR2 SNEGSKA (reference sequence). This chain's CDR3 is CSARDFWTGSSYEQYF. Here the CDR3 DNA reads TGCAGTGCTAGAGATTTTTGGACAGGGAGCTCCTACGAGCAGTACTTC.

There are many counts of this clonotype. The V gene is TRBV4-1, the J gene TRBJ2-5; the D call may be TRBD1 or TRBD2 (6 bases each). The CDR3 has 16 amino acids. Between the trimmed V and J ends, which lost 5 bases and 5 bases, there was a span of 21 bases. Germline loops: CDR1 MGHRA, CDR2 YSYEKL. The chain's CDR3 is CASSFQEGDERETQYF. CDR3 in DNA: TGCGCCAGCAGCTTTCAGGAGGGGGATGAGCGGGAGACCCAGTACTTC.

This clonotype showed up many times. A junction end diverges from the germline sequence, so it may reflect a read error. This chain uses TRBV7-8 with TRBJ1-4; tentative D call: TRBD1 (6 bases). CDR1 and CDR2 from the germline V gene are SGHVS and FQNEAQ. CDR3 size: 15 residues. CDR3 nucleotide sequence: TGTGCCAGCAGAGCCAACAGGGCAACAAATGAAAAACTGTTTTTT. This sequence encodes CASRANRATNEKLFF.

This clonotype appeared many times. The rearrangement joins TRBV12-3 or TRBV12-4 to TRBJ2-1, with D unclear. Between the trimmed V and J ends, which lost 4 bases and 3 bases, there was a span of 7 bases. The CDR3 consists of 13 residues. The DNA for the CDR3 is TGTGCCAGCAGTTCGACGGGCTACAATGAGCAGTTCTTC. It codes for CASSSTGYNEQFF.

The sample holds many counts of this clonotype. V and J are TRBV7-2 and TRBJ2-2; TRBD2 is a possible D gene (6 bases). Germline CDR1 SGHTA, CDR2 FQGNSA. Trimming stripped 1 base from V and 5 bases from J, with 14 bases between. The CDR3 is made up of 16 amino acids. The CDR3 region is CASSLGGRTITGELFF. The CDR3 nucleotides are TGTGCCAGCAGCTTAGGAGGACGGACTATTACCGGGGAGCTGTTTTTT. Filled out from reference TRBV7-2 and TRBJ2-2, the complete variable domain reads GAGVSQSPSNKVTEKGKDVELRCDPISGHTALYWYRQSLGQGLEFLIYFQGNSAPDKSGLPSDRFSAERTGGSVSTLTIQRTQQEDSAVYLCASSLGGRTITGELFFGEGSRLTVL.

The chain uses TRBV6-5 and TRBJ1-5; D perhaps matches TRBD1 (6 bases). In germline, CDR1 is MNHEY, CDR2 SVGAGI. Trimming removed 6 bases from V and 4 bases from J, with 16 bases in between. The CDR3 is 15 residues long. CDR3: CASRTKGTGNQPQHF. CDR3 bases: TGTGCCAGCAGAACTAAGGGAACAGGGAATCAGCCCCAGCATTTT.

This clonotype occurred many times. The V gene is TRBV18, the J gene TRBJ1-1, with D perhaps TRBD1 (6 bases). V lost 6 bases, J lost 0 bases, and 11 bases lay in between. The CDR3 consists of 14 residues. Germline loops: CDR1 KGHSH, CDR2 LQKENI. The CDR3 DNA sequence: TGTGCCAGCTCGAAAGGGGGGGTGAACACTGAAGCTTTCTTT. Its protein product is CASSKGGVNTEAFF.

This clonotype was recorded many times. This chain links TRBV6-5 with TRBJ2-5; 7 bases fit TRBD1. There are 17 residues in the CDR3. Germline V CDR1 and CDR2: MNHEY, SVGAGI. The J segment lost 0 bases and the V segment lost 6 bases, leaving 13 bases of the junction unmatched. This chain's CDR3 is CASSRGRTGLYQETQYF. The CDR3 coding sequence is TGTGCCAGCAGCAGAGGCCGGACAGGTCTATACCAAGAGACCCAGTACTTC.

This clonotype was seen at least ten times. This chain uses TRBV4-2 with TRBJ2-4; tentative D call: TRBD1 (5 bases). The CDR3 totals 17 residues. V lost 0 bases and J 8 bases, leaving 20 bases between the germline ends. Germline assignment: CDR1 LGHNA and CDR2 YNFKEQ. CDR3 sequence: CASSQDQAQGEGDIQYF. The CDR3 nucleotides are TGTGCCAGCAGCCAAGATCAGGCCCAGGGTGAAGGGGACATTCAGTACTTC.

This clonotype was counted ten times or more. The chain is built from TRBV10-2 and TRBJ1-1; D remains ambiguous. V lost 3 bases and J 1 base, leaving 6 bases between the germline ends. Germline V gene sequence: CDR1 WSHSY, CDR2 SAAADI. CDR3 size: 13 residues. The CDR3 protein is CASSENANTEAFF. DNA for the CDR3: TGCGCCAGCAGTGAAAACGCGAACACTGAAGCTTTCTTT.

This clonotype was detected many times. The chain combines TRBV20-1 with TRBJ1-5, with 9 bases aligning to TRBD1. V dropped 3 bases and J dropped 0; count of bases not matched to a gene: 3. This CDR3 spans 15 amino acids. Germline CDR1 is DFQATT and CDR2 is SNEGSKA (reference sequence). The CDR3 region is CSASTGGNSNQPQHF. CDR3 DNA: TGCAGTGCTAGTACAGGGGGCAATAGCAATCAGCCCCAGCATTTT.

This clonotype was detected many times. The chain uses TRBV24-1 and TRBJ2-2; 8 bases are a match to TRBD2. V lost 1 base to trimming and J lost 1 base; unmatched junction nucleotides: 1. This CDR3 region has 16 residues. Germline V gives CDR1 KGHDR, CDR2 SFDVKD. The CDR3 here is CATSDFSGGNTGELFF. The DNA of the CDR3 is TGTGCCACCAGTGATTTCAGCGGGGGGAACACCGGGGAGCTGTTTTTT.

The table lists this clonotype with many counts. The chain combines TRBV27 with TRBJ2-2; D is possibly TRBD2 (6 bases). CDR3 size: 13 residues. Germline lookup yields CDR1 MNHEY and CDR2 SMNVEV (reference sequence). The germline V and J ends were trimmed by 3 bases and 5 bases, with 7 bases remaining between them. This CDR3 is CASSFRETGELFF. The CDR3 nucleotides read TGTGCCAGCAGTTTCCGGGAGACCGGGGAGCTGTTTTTT.

This clonotype was recorded many times. The gene calls are TRBV12-3 or TRBV12-4 and TRBJ2-7; 10 positions agree with TRBD1. V trimming: 3 bases; J trimming: 4 bases; junction bases outside the gene matches: 3. This CDR3 spans 14 amino acids. The CDR3 reads CASSFRDRGYEQYF. In DNA form, the CDR3 reads TGTGCCAGCAGTTTCCGGGACAGGGGATACGAGCAGTACTTC.

This clonotype occurred many times. The chain couples TRBV7-6 to TRBJ1-1; D is uncertain. This CDR3 contains 13 residues. The germline CDR1 and CDR2 sequences are SGHVS and FNYEAQ. Trimming shortened V by 1 base and J by 9 bases, and 12 bases separated the two germline ends. DNA for the CDR3: TGTGCCAGCAGCTTAGATCGGCAAACGAAAGCTTTCTTT. Residues: CASSLDRQTKAFF.

This clonotype was recorded many times. The chain combines TRBV4-1 with TRBJ1-5, with 7 bases aligning to TRBD1. Germline values: CDR1 MGHRA, CDR2 YSYEKL. The CDR3 has 16 amino acids. The J segment lost 4 bases and the V segment lost 0 bases, leaving 6 bases of the junction unmatched. DNA of the CDR3: TGCGCCAGCAGCCAAGATGGGGACAGTTTGAATCAGCCCCAGCATTTT. This translates into CASSQDGDSLNQPQHF.

This clonotype was observed at least ten times. This chain links TRBV20-1 with TRBJ1-1; possible D gene TRBD1, 5 bases. Trimming shortened V by 3 bases and J by 1 base, and 15 bases separated the two germline ends. The CDR3 has 15 amino acids. Germline V lookup: CDR1 DFQATT, CDR2 SNEGSKA (reference sequence). The CDR3 nucleotides are TGCAGTGCTAGTTGGTTGGGACTCACGAACACTGAAGCTTTCTTT. As protein: CSASWLGLTNTEAFF.

This clonotype was recorded at least ten times. V usage is TRBV3-1 and J usage is TRBJ2-7; a possible D gene is TRBD2 (7 bases). Germline CDR1 reads LGHDT; CDR2 reads YNNKEL (reference sequence). This CDR3 is 18 amino acids long. V lost 4 bases to trimming and J lost 0 bases, with 22 bases between them. In nucleotides, the CDR3 is TGTGCCAGCAGCCGAGCGGGACAATGGAAAATAAGCTCCTACGAGCAGTACTTC. This sequence encodes CASSRAGQWKISSYEQYF.

This clonotype showed up many times. The chain links TRBV12-3 or TRBV12-4 to TRBJ1-1; D unresolved. The CDR3 runs 15 residues. The V gene lost 6 bases and the J gene lost 3 bases, with 17 bases spanning the gap. This chain's CDR3 is CASSPGEGWDTEAFF. The DNA for the CDR3 is TGTGCCAGCAGCCCCGGGGAGGGCTGGGACACTGAAGCTTTCTTT.

This clonotype was detected many times. The chain has TRBV5-1 and TRBJ2-1; 10 bases map to TRBD2. The CDR3 consists of 20 residues. Per germline, CDR1 SGHRS and CDR2 YFSETQ. The ends lost 0 bases at V and 6 bases at J; junction bases unmatched: 18. The CDR3, as DNA: TGCGCCAGCAGCTTGGCCCGGACTAGCGGTCGAGGGTACGTTTTCAATGAGCAGTTCTTC. Encoded protein: CASSLARTSGRGYVFNEQFF.

This clonotype was observed at least ten times. The V gene is TRBV20-1, the J gene TRBJ2-5, with D perhaps being TRBD1 or TRBD2 (7 bases each). V was cut by 5 bases and J by 2 bases, with 18 bases left in between. The length of the CDR3 is 15 residues. In germline, CDR1 is DFQATT, CDR2 SNEGSKA (reference sequence). Here the CDR3 DNA reads TGCAGTGCTGACAGGGCTAGCGGTTCGCAAGAGACCCAGTACTTC. Protein product: CSADRASGSQETQYF.

This clonotype was seen ten or more times. The chain joins TRBV11-2 to TRBJ2-7, with D maybe TRBD2 (6 bases). The germline V gene encodes CDR1 SGHAT and CDR2 FQNNGV. CDR3 size: 15 residues. V lost 1 base to trimming and J lost 0 bases, with 10 bases between them. CDR3 region: CASSLVGEVSYEQYF. The CDR3 bases are TGTGCCAGCAGCTTAGTTGGGGAGGTCTCCTACGAGCAGTACTTC.

This clonotype has ten or more counts. This chain links TRBV5-8 with TRBJ1-1; 9 bases line up with TRBD1. This CDR3 has 14 residues. Germline CDR1 reads SGHTS; CDR2 reads YDEGEE. The V and J ends lost 5 bases and 5 bases, in that order; junction bases with no gene match: 7. CDR3 amino acids: CASRSDRGGTEAFF. CDR3 sequence (DNA): TGTGCCAGCAGATCGGACAGGGGAGGAACTGAAGCTTTCTTT. Complete variable domain (other parts from reference TRBV5-8 and TRBJ1-1): EAGVTQSPTHLIKTRGQQATLRCSPISGHTSVYWYQQALGLGLQFLLWYDEGEERNRGNFPPRFSGRQFPNYSSELNVNALELEDSALYLCASRSDRGGTEAFFGQGTRLTVV.